This TCR beta chain was found in a study of OX40 agonist ivuxolimab in advanced cancers. As for the study more broadly: Ivuxolimab was an agonistic, fully human IgG2 monoclonal antibody directed against OX40 (CD134), a costimulatory receptor. Prior anti-PD-1, anti-PD-L1 or anti-CTLA-4 therapy was permitted, and about 40% of dose-escalation patients had received checkpoint inhibitors. The point of sequencing TCRbeta in the periphery was to test whether ivuxolimab changed TCR sequence diversity and drove clonal T-cell expansion. Of the roughly 51 dose-escalation patients, hepatocellular carcinoma was present in approximately 20, melanoma in some 15, renal cell carcinoma in 9 and head and neck cancer in 9. Three dose-escalation patients achieved partial responses, one with hepatocellular carcinoma and two with cutaneous melanoma. The paper describes the monotherapy dose-escalation part (N of about 52 patients) of the phase I trial of ivuxolimab. Intravenous ivuxolimab was administered to patients every 2 weeks at six dose levels: 0.01, 0.1, 0.3, 1.5, 3 and 10 mg/kg. In the dose-escalation cohort, roughly 80% of patients were male, and the mean age was approximately 60 years, with a range of 23 to 79.

With respect to this clone: This receptor's antigen is unknown. Base qualities are missing; no much larger clone stands one base away.

Reading from cysteine to phenylalanine, the CDR3 counts 15 amino acids. Of the read, only the CDR3 DNA is kept; its 45 bases are in frame from base 1. CDR1 and CDR2 (MNHEY, SMNVEV) derive from the germline V gene (reference sequence). V trim: 3 bases; J trim: 8 bases; unmatched bases: 9. To sequence the TCRbeta CDR3 region, genomic DNA was isolated from the sorted cells. The immunoSEQ Assay was used to sequence the TCRbeta CDR3 regions. TCRdb carries this immuneACCESS record with in-frame sequences only. Its versions omit some clonotypes, under half of them owing to an unresolved V gene in the studies checked, with the rest unexplained. The sample table lists roughly 79,000 clones, about 90% of them with a count of one. The ten largest clones take up approximately 0.48% of the sample. Patients with a history of autoimmune disease or receiving systemic immunosuppression were excluded from the trial. Peripheral blood for TCR sequencing was drawn from every dose cohort at baseline, at cycle 4 day 1 and at cycle 7 day 1. The samples were taken from a phase I, first-in-human, multicenter, open-label dose-escalation trial of ivuxolimab. Adults with locally advanced or metastatic melanoma, renal cell carcinoma, hepatocellular carcinoma or head and neck squamous cell carcinoma were enrolled in the trial. Before TCR sequencing, CD4+ T cells and CD8+ T cells from peripheral blood were sorted into separate populations.

The research as a whole found: The antigen specificity of the peripheral T cells that underwent clonal expansion was not determined. Low levels of normalized T-cell clonal expansion were also shown by some nonresponding patients. After ivuxolimab, more expanded clones were found on average in CD8+ T cells than in CD4+ T cells. In the 0.1-3.0 mg/kg groups, partial responders had among the lowest normalized peripheral clonal expansion, particularly in CD8+ T cells. Clonal expansion of both CD4+ and CD8+ blood T cells was observed from baseline to week 6 at doses 0.1 to 3.0 mg/kg.

The source material was CD4+ or CD8+ T cells sorted from blood, sampled in a trial of the OX40 agonist ivuxolimab. This clonotype was obtained from an adult with an advanced solid tumor such as melanoma, head and neck, liver or kidney cancer. The chain couples TRBV27 to TRBJ1-2; 10 central bases correspond to TRBD1. The CDR3 amino acid sequence is: CASSFHADRGQGYTF. In nucleotide form, the sequence is TGTGCCAGCAGTTTCCACGCCGACAGGGGGCAAGGCTACACCTTC.